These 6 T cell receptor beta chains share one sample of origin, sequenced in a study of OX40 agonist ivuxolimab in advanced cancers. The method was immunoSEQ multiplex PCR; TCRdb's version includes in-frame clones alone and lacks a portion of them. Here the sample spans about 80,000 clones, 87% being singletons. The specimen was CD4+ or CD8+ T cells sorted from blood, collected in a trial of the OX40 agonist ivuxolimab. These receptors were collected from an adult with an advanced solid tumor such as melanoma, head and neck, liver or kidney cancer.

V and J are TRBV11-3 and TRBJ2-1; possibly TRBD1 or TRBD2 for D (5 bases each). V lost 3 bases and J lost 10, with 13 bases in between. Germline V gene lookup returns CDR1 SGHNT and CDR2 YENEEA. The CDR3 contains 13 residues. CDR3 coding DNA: TGTGCCAGCAGCTTTCGGGACCTGGAGGAGCAGTTCTTC. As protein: CASSFRDLEEQFF.

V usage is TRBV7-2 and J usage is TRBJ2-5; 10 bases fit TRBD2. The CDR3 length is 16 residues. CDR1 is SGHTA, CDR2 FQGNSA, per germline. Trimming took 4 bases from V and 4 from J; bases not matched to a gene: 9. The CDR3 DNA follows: TGTGCCAGCAGCTCCTCTCAGATAGCGGGAGGAGAGACCCAGTACTTC. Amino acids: CASSSSQIAGGETQYF.

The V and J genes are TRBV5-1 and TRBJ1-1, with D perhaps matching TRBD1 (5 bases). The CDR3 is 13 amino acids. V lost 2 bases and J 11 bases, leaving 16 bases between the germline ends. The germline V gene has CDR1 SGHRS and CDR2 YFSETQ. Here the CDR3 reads CASSFGTQYEAFF. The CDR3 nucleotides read TGCGCCAGCAGCTTCGGGACCCAATACGAGGCTTTCTTT.

This CDR3 is CASSYGVVWETQYF. In DNA form, the CDR3 reads TGTGCCAGCAGTTATGGGGTAGTCTGGGAGACCCAGTACTTC. The chain links TRBV6-5 to TRBJ2-5, with D hard to call. Per the germline V gene, CDR1 is MNHEY and CDR2 is SVGAGI. The CDR3 has 14 amino acids. Trimming pared 3 bases from V and 5 bases from J, leaving 13 bases between.

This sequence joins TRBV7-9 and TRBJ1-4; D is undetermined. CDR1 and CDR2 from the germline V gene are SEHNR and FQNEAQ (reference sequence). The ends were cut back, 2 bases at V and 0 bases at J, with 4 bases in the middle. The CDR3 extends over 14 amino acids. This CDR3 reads CASSLLATNEKLFF. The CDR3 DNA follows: TGTGCCAGCAGCTTACTAGCAACTAATGAAAAACTGTTTTTT. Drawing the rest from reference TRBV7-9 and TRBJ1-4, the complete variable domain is DTGVSQNPRHKITKRGQNVTFRCDPISEHNRLYWYRQTLGQGPEFLTYFQNEAQLEKSRLLSDRFSAERPKGSFSTLEIQRTEQGDSAMYLCASSLLATNEKLFFGSGTQLSVL.

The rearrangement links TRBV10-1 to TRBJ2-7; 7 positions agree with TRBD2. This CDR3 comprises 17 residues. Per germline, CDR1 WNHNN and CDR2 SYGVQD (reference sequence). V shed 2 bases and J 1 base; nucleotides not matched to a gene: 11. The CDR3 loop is CASSEPLGRENSYEQYF. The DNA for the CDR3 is TGCGCCAGCAGTGAGCCCCTGGGGAGGGAAAATTCCTACGAGCAGTACTTC.